The sequence of this T cell receptor beta chain was determined in a study of blood T cell repertoires in COVID-19. Clones were sequenced by immunoSEQ multiplex PCR, and TCRdb holds only the in-frame ones, with some missing. The sample lists about 340,000 clones, 80% to 95% seen once, with about a fifth in the top ten. Two negative PCRs, clearance, or symptom resolution were required of recovered Cohort 3 donors. CDR1 is MGHRA, CDR2 YSYEKL, per germline. V dropped 1 base and J dropped 4; count of bases not matched to a gene: 9. CDR3 length: 17 residues. The sample was PBMCs or T cells enriched from blood (not recorded which). The V and J genes are TRBV4-1 and TRBJ2-5; 10 bases fit TRBD1. The source is a woman aged 25 to 39 who had recovered from COVID-19. The CDR3 nucleotides are TGCGCCAGCAGCCAAGGCTGGACAGGGGGTATTAGAGAGACCCAGTACTTC. Translated, it gives CASSQGWTGGIRETQYF.